The present T cell receptor (beta chain) was sequenced within a study of CD8 T cells in acute hepatitis C reinfection. With 0 bases clipped from V and 2 bases from J, the junction kept 1 base outside the gene matches. The CDR3 is 15 amino acids. CDR1 SGDLS and CDR2 YYNGEE come from the germline V gene. Specified time point: naive CD8 control sorted from an acute-time-point sample. The protocol was immunoSEQ multiplex PCR, while the TCRdb copy is restricted to in-frame clones and leaves out a portion. Among 35,000 to 40,000 clones listed, roughly 89% were seen once. What was sequenced was naive CD8+ T cells from PBMCs. This sequence was found in a man younger than 45 with chronic hepatitis C. The chain is built from TRBV9 and TRBJ2-3, with 9 bases that match TRBD2. The CDR3 coding sequence is TGTGCCAGCAGCGTAGCTAGCGGGGACACAGATACGCAGTATTTT. Its translation: CASSVASGDTDTQYF.